The source of this T cell receptor (beta chain) is a study of T cell changes during pregnancy in multiple sclerosis. The CDR3 runs to 20 residues. The V segment lost 5 bases and the J segment 1 base; nucleotides outside the gene matches: 18. CDR1 and CDR2 from the germline V gene are LNHDA and SQIVND (reference sequence). Assay used: immunoSEQ multiplex PCR; TCRdb lists only in-frame clones, some missing. The sample includes around 70,000 clones, less than 95% of them seen just once. The sequencing here drew on peripheral blood, taken in the second trimester of pregnancy. The sequence was collected from a female donor with multiple sclerosis, enrolled in a pregnancy study. The chain uses TRBV19 and TRBJ2-5; 11 bases fit TRBD2. CDR3 DNA sequence: TGTGCCAGTAGTCCCCGGGGTAGACTAGCGGGGTACTTCGTCCAAGAGACCCAGTACTTC. Translated: CASSPRGRLAGYFVQETQYF.